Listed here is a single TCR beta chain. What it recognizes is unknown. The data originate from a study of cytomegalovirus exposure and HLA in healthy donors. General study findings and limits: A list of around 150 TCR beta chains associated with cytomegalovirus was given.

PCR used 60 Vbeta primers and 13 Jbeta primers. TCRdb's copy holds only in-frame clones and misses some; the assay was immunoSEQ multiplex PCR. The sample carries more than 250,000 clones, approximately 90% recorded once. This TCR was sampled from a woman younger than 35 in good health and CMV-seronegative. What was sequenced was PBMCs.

CDR3: CSVEGQKNTEAFF. DNA for the CDR3: TGCAGCGTTGAAGGACAAAAGAACACTGAAGCTTTCTTT. The rearrangement joins TRBV29-1 to TRBJ1-1; D not certain. The CDR3 covers 13 residues. Per germline, CDR1 SQVTM and CDR2 ANQGSEA. The V end lost 1 base, the J end lost 1 base, and 7 bases lay between the germline ends.